This is a list of T cell receptor beta chains from one sample in a study of shared clonotypes between healthy human individuals. Here immunoSEQ multiplex PCR was the method, and the copy in TCRdb shows in-frame clones only, minus some. The repertoire holds around 2,000,000 clones, with roughly 91% as singletons. The sample comprised naive CD8+ T cells from PBMCs. Receptors were obtained from a man younger than 35 in good health. Some clones in this sample may be carry-over from other donors' samples. The CDR3 runs from the conserved cysteine through the conserved F or W. A D gene is named only where the DNA matches it firmly.

d_gene | j_gene | v_gene | CDR3aa
. | TRBJ2-7 | TRBV28 | CASSHGRGLPTTYEQYF
. | TRBJ2-5 | TRBV27 | CASSFRVGRVRETQYF
. | TRBJ2-1 | TRBV27 | CATLPGPGLYNEQFF
TRBD1 | TRBJ1-4 | TRBV7-9 | CASSLGTGVTNEKLFF
. | TRBJ1-1 | TRBV27 | CASTLSRGSEAFF
TRBD1 | TRBJ1-2 | TRBV10-3 | CAIRAEGGATGYTF
. | TRBJ1-1 | TRBV5-6 | CASSPSTHTEAFF
. | TRBJ2-2 | TRBV11-3 | CASSSRGNGELFF
. | TRBJ1-2 | TRBV28 | CASAGGVGYGYTF
TRBD2 | TRBJ2-7 | TRBV9 | CASSVGTSGILYF
TRBD1 | TRBJ2-7 | TRBV27 | CASSYLPGQGQEQYF
. | TRBJ2-2 | TRBV6-5 | CASSPTGPTGELFF
TRBD1 | TRBJ2-7 | TRBV11-2 | CASSSGTAYEQYF
TRBD1 | TRBJ1-2 | TRBV19 | CASTGTDGYTF
. | TRBJ2-6 | TRBV9 | CASSIWEKANVLTF
. | TRBJ2-1 | TRBV28 | CASSTASGPESSYNEQFF